This paragraph covers one T cell receptor (beta chain) sequence. This record belongs to a study of identical twins. The CDR3 runs 14 residues. V shed 6 bases and J 3 bases; nucleotides not matched to a gene: 8. Germline V lookup: CDR1 DFQATT, CDR2 SNEGSKA (reference sequence). Template switching supplied a universal primer site; unique molecular identifiers were carried on the cDNA. In TCRdb, the 5' RACE reads were re-called with MiXCR into one record per CDR3 protein. The table records 500,000 to 550,000 distinct CDR3 sequences, under 25% of them present only once. This sample also appeared in a second study, on T cells expressing NK-cell markers.

J is TRBJ2-1 and V is TRBV20-1; 7 bases fit TRBD2. The clonotype comes from a woman aged 18 to 35 in good health. Sequenced: CD4+ T cells sorted from blood. The CDR3 coding sequence is TGCAGTGCCATGGGGCGGGAGCACTACAATGAGCAGTTCTTC. Amino acids: CSAMGREHYNEQFF.